The rows below give T cell receptor beta chains drawn from one sample of a study of blood T cell repertoires in COVID-19. Only in-frame clones appear in the TCRdb table, and some are missing; sequencing was by immunoSEQ multiplex PCR. The data contain some 270,000 clones, 80% to 85% of them singletons. The source material was PBMCs or T cells enriched from blood (not recorded which). The receptors stem from a man aged 50-60 years who had recovered from COVID-19. Each CDR3 is given with its conserved first and last residue. A D gene is named only where the DNA matches it firmly. Size is stated for part of the rows, as once, few or many counts, or as a class when the clone is expanded.

J: TRBJ2-7; D: .; size: .; V: TRBV3-1/TRBV3-2; CDR3: CASSQVRGYPYEQYF; DNA: TGTGCCAGCAGCCAAGTGCGCGGGTACCCCTACGAGCAGTACTTC
J: TRBJ1-5; D: TRBD1; size: .; V: TRBV5-5; CDR3: CASSLAGSGGRNQPQHF; DNA: TGTGCCAGCAGCTTGGCCGGCTCAGGGGGCAGGAATCAGCCCCAGCATTTT
J: TRBJ2-7; D: TRBD1; size: .; V: TRBV5-1; CDR3: CASSLRGQVEQYF; DNA: TGCGCCAGCAGCTTAAGAGGACAGGTCGAGCAGTACTTC
J: TRBJ1-1; D: .; size: .; V: TRBV29-1; CDR3: CSVAQKMNTEAFF; DNA: TGCAGCGTCGCTCAGAAAATGAACACTGAAGCTTTCTTT
J: TRBJ2-7; D: .; size: few; V: TRBV19; CDR3: CASSKPGLPYEQYF; DNA: TGTGCCAGTAGTAAACCGGGACTCCCTTACGAGCAGTACTTC
J: TRBJ2-1; D: .; size: .; V: TRBV9; CDR3: CASSLGGVLSYNEQFF; DNA: TGTGCCAGCAGCTTAGGGGGAGTGCTCTCCTACAATGAGCAGTTCTTC
J: TRBJ1-1; D: .; size: few; V: TRBV28; CDR3: CASSFYSGGGTEAFF; DNA: TGTGCCAGCAGTTTTTATTCGGGAGGAGGCACTGAAGCTTTCTTT
J: TRBJ1-6; D: TRBD1; size: .; V: TRBV7-8; CDR3: CASSSRPGTGYSPLHF; DNA: TGTGCCAGCAGCTCACGGCCGGGGACAGGTTATTCACCCCTCCACTTT
J: TRBJ2-7; D: .; size: .; V: TRBV7-8; CDR3: CASSLGGASSYEQYF; DNA: TGTGCCAGCAGCTTGGGCGGGGCAAGCTCCTACGAGCAGTACTTC
J: TRBJ1-2; D: .; size: once; V: TRBV28; CDR3: CASSLTGVYGYTF; DNA: TGTGCCAGCAGCTTGACAGGCGTCTATGGCTACACCTTC
J: TRBJ2-3; D: TRBD2; size: .; V: TRBV6-4; CDR3: CASSLSGGQLSTDTQYF; DNA: TGTGCCAGCAGTCTCAGCGGGGGGCAATTGAGCACAGATACGCAGTATTTT
J: TRBJ2-2; D: .; size: once; V: TRBV7-2; CDR3: CASSLRGGELFF; DNA: TGTGCCAGCAGCTTACGGGGCGGGGAGCTGTTTTTT
J: TRBJ2-2; D: TRBD1; size: .; V: TRBV19; CDR3: CASSPGDRGRTGELFF; DNA: TGTGCCAGTAGTCCAGGCGACAGGGGGCGAACCGGGGAGCTGTTTTTT
J: TRBJ2-1; D: .; size: once; V: TRBV5-5; CDR3: CASTLARGGSYNEQFF; DNA: TGTGCCAGCACCCTCGCAAGGGGGGGCTCCTACAATGAGCAGTTCTTC
J: TRBJ2-7; D: .; size: .; V: TRBV7-2; CDR3: CASSFGNEQYF; DNA: TGTGCCAGCAGCTTCGGGAACGAGCAGTACTTC
J: TRBJ1-5; D: .; size: once; V: TRBV10-2; CDR3: CASSESGRGLDQPQHF; DNA: TGCGCCAGCAGTGAGTCAGGGAGGGGGTTGGATCAGCCCCAGCATTTT
J: TRBJ1-6; D: TRBD1; size: .; V: TRBV10-1; CDR3: CASSETGGSPLHF; DNA: TGCGCCAGCAGTGAAACAGGGGGTTCACCCCTCCACTTT